These 2 T cell receptor beta chains share one sample of origin, sequenced in a study of T cell responses to AZD1222 COVID-19 vaccine. TCRdb keeps only in-frame clones here, not all; method: immunoSEQ multiplex PCR. In the table there are over 150,000 clones, approximately 90% of which are singletons. The source material was peripheral blood, sampled on day 0 of AZD1222 vaccination. The receptors originated from an adult in good health.

The rearrangement uses TRBV7-9 and TRBJ1-1, with D unclear. The length of the CDR3 is 11 residues. V shed 5 bases and J shed 7 bases, with 8 bases lying between them. Germline CDR1 reads SEHNR; CDR2 reads FQNEAQ (reference sequence). The CDR3 nucleotides read TGTGCCAGCAGCCCACAAAGTGAAGCTTTCTTT. Its protein product is CASSPQSEAFF.

V gene TRBV14 combines with J gene TRBJ1-2, with unresolved D. V lost 1 base to trimming and J lost 4 bases, with 10 bases between them. The CDR3 extends over 14 amino acids. The germline CDR1 and CDR2 sequences are SGHDN and FVKESK. CDR3 nucleotide sequence: TGTGCCAGCAGCCAAGTCACCTCTTCCTATGGCTACACCTTC. Translated: CASSQVTSSYGYTF.